Reported below is one T cell receptor (beta chain). CDR3 length: 13 residues. CDR1 and CDR2 (germline): ENHRY, SYGVKD. V lost 4 bases and J lost 5; bases outside the gene matches: 1. These data originate in a study of human T cells and chemical hapten exposure. Time point meaning: patch test 2, 6 weeks after DPC sensitization. Treatment described: therapeutic diphenylcyclopropenone sensitization with weekly scalp DPC. Via MiXCR, TCRdb re-called the RACE reads, giving one row per CDR3 protein. Here the sample spans fewer than 150,000 distinct CDR3 sequences, about an eighth being singletons. The specimen comprised whole blood, sampled in connection with sensitization to the hapten diphenylcyclopropenone (DPC). The source is a woman aged 50 to 60 with alopecia areata. Some clones in this sample may be carry-over from other donors' samples. The rearrangement links TRBV10-3 to TRBJ1-1; 10 nucleotides match TRBD1. The CDR3 region is CAISGGQGTEAFF. The DNA of the CDR3 is TGTGCCATCAGTGGGGGACAGGGGACTGAAGCTTTCTTT.